Below are 31 T cell receptor beta chains sequenced from a single sample in a study of cytomegalovirus exposure and HLA in healthy donors. PCR primers comprised 60 Vbeta and 13 Jbeta primers. Only in-frame clones appear in the TCRdb table, and some are missing; sequencing was by immunoSEQ multiplex PCR. The table shows under 200,000 clones, with about four fifths occurring only once. Sequenced sample: PBMCs. The origin of the receptors is a boy aged 5 to 17 in good health and CMV-seronegative.

In DNA, the CDR3 is TGTGCCAGCAGTGACCGTACTGAAGCTTTCTTT. Translation gives CASSDRTEAFF. The chain uses TRBV2 and TRBJ1-1; D unclear. V lost 3 bases to trimming and J lost 5 bases, with 4 bases between them. The CDR3 runs 11 residues. From germline, CDR1 is SNHLY and CDR2 FYNNEI.

This clone was seen only once. V is TRBV7-9 and J is TRBJ1-1; no reliable D call. The V and J ends lost 3 bases and 4 bases respectively, with 12 bases between them. Germline V gives CDR1 SEHNR, CDR2 FQNEAQ (reference sequence). The CDR3 runs to 14 residues. The CDR3 region has the DNA TGTGCCAGCAGCTTGGAGGGTTCGGGCACTGAAGCTTTCTTT. Its protein is CASSLEGSGTEAFF.

This chain joins TRBV5-5 and TRBJ1-2, with D perhaps TRBD1 (5 bases). V lost 4 bases and J 1 base, leaving 8 bases between the germline ends. CDR3 size: 13 residues. Germline loops: CDR1 SGHKS, CDR2 YYEKEE (reference sequence). CDR3 coding DNA: TGTGCCAGCAGCCTAGACAGTAACTATGGCTACACCTTC. The encoded protein is CASSLDSNYGYTF. Combining the CDR3 with reference TRBV5-5 and TRBJ1-2 gives the whole variable domain DAGVTQSPTHLIKTRGQQVTLRCSPISGHKSVSWYQQVLGQGPQFIFQYYEKEERGRGNFPDRFSARQFPNYSSELNVNALLLGDSALYLCASSLDSNYGYTFGSGTRLTVV.

The chain combines TRBV11-2 with TRBJ2-7, with TRBD1 identical over 8 bases. This CDR3 is built from 15 residues. V dropped 5 bases and J dropped 5; count of bases not matched to a gene: 11. Per the germline V gene, CDR1 is SGHAT and CDR2 is FQNNGV. The DNA for the CDR3 is TGTGCCAGCAGCCACTATCAGGGGGCCCCGAACGAGCAGTACTTC. Translating it yields CASSHYQGAPNEQYF.

The rearrangement uses TRBV28 and TRBJ2-7; no clear D. The V gene lost 9 bases and the J gene lost 5 bases, with 14 bases spanning the gap. CDR1 and CDR2 (germline): MDHEN, SYDVKM. The CDR3 length is 12 residues. The CDR3 sequence is CARASGENEQYF. The CDR3 nucleotides are TGTGCCAGAGCCTCAGGTGAAAACGAGCAGTACTTC. Full variable domain (remainder filled in from reference TRBV28 and TRBJ2-7): DVKVTQSSRYLVKRTGEKVFLECVQDMDHENMFWYRQDPGLGLRLIYFSYDVKMKEKGDIPEGYSVSREKKERFSLILESASTNQTSMYLCARASGENEQYFGPGTRLTVT.

This rearrangement joins TRBV7-2 to TRBJ1-1, with D uncertain. Germline CDR1 SGHTA, CDR2 FQGNSA. The CDR3 extends over 12 amino acids. Trimming shortened V by 3 bases and J by 2 bases, and 4 bases separated the two germline ends. Here the CDR3 DNA reads TGTGCCAGCAGCTTTGGCAACACTGAAGCTTTCTTT. Protein product: CASSFGNTEAFF.

This CDR3 reads CASSYLQGTGNTIYF. CDR3 bases: TGTGCCAGCAGTTACTTACAGGGGACTGGAAACACCATATATTTT. The chain links TRBV6-6 to TRBJ1-3; TRBD1 agrees at 7 bases. V was clipped by 1 base and J by 2 bases; unmatched bases: 2. The CDR3 contains 15 residues. Germline CDR1 reads MNHNY; CDR2 reads SVGAGI (reference sequence).

The rearrangement joins TRBV6-5 to TRBJ1-3; possibly TRBD1 for D (6 bases). Per germline, CDR1 MNHEY and CDR2 SVGAGI. V was trimmed by 6 bases and J by 4 bases, leaving 10 bases between them. CDR3 length: 13 amino acids. Here the CDR3 reads CASSRGTGNTIYF. The CDR3 nucleotides are TGTGCCAGCAGCAGGGGTACGGGAAACACCATATATTTT.

The rearrangement joins TRBV7-8 to TRBJ2-2; TRBD2 agrees at 7 bases. With V trimmed by 1 base and J by 3 bases, 8 bases remained unmatched. There are 17 residues in the CDR3. Per the germline V gene, CDR1 is SGHVS and CDR2 is FQNEAQ. As DNA, the CDR3 is TGTGCCAGCAGCTTAGTACCCGGGGGAGGGGACACCGGGGAGCTGTTTTTT. Protein: CASSLVPGGGDTGELFF.

The V gene is TRBV30, the J gene TRBJ1-2; 7 nucleotides align to TRBD1. CDR3 length: 15 residues. Germline CDR1 and CDR2: GTSNPN and SVGIG (reference sequence). The V segment lost 3 bases and the J segment 4 bases; nucleotides outside the gene matches: 11. CDR3: CAWSKKGAFGYGYTF. CDR3 bases: TGTGCCTGGAGCAAAAAGGGGGCCTTTGGCTATGGCTACACCTTC.

The gene calls are TRBV5-1 and TRBJ2-5; 10 nucleotides agree with TRBD2. V was pared by 1 base and J by 4 bases, with 1 base of the junction left unmatched. The length of the CDR3 is 14 residues. The germline gives CDR1 SGHRS, CDR2 YFSETQ. The CDR3 region has the DNA TGCGCCAGCAGCTTGCGACTAGCGGGAGAGACCCAGTACTTC. It specifies CASSLRLAGETQYF.

V and J are TRBV2 and TRBJ1-1, with D unclear. The CDR3 is 16 amino acids. Germline V gene sequence: CDR1 SNHLY, CDR2 FYNNEI. Trimming took 2 bases from V and 0 from J, leaving 13 bases between them. This CDR3 reads CASSELGSGLNTEAFF. Written as DNA, the CDR3 is TGTGCCAGCAGTGAATTGGGGTCGGGGTTGAACACTGAAGCTTTCTTT.

The V gene is TRBV5-6, the J gene TRBJ2-7; 9 bases are a match to TRBD1. V lost 6 bases, J lost 4 bases, and 8 bases stayed unmatched. Germline CDR1 SGHDT, CDR2 YYEEEE. This CDR3 comprises 14 residues. CDR3 amino acids: CASNPGQGPYEQYF. The CDR3 DNA sequence: TGTGCCAGCAACCCCGGACAGGGGCCTTACGAGCAGTACTTC.

The J gene is TRBJ2-4, the V gene TRBV5-6; 9 nucleotides line up with TRBD1. The CDR3 is 16 amino acids. CDR1 is SGHDT, CDR2 YYEEEE, per germline. The ends lost 4 bases at V and 0 bases at J; junction bases unmatched: 5. CDR3 bases: TGTGCCAGCAGCGAGGGACAGGGACTAGCCAAAAACATTCAGTACTTC. Translated: CASSEGQGLAKNIQYF.

V usage is TRBV30 and J usage is TRBJ1-1, with TRBD1 identical over 8 bases. Losses at the gene ends were 4 bases for V and 3 bases for J; bases not matched to a gene: 7. Germline CDR1 and CDR2: GTSNPN and SVGIG (reference sequence). This CDR3 is 14 amino acids long. The chain's CDR3 is CAWTGGVGYTEAFF. As DNA, the CDR3 is TGTGCCTGGACAGGGGGCGTGGGGTACACTGAAGCTTTCTTT.

This chain uses TRBV27 with TRBJ1-1; tentative D call: TRBD1 (5 bases). Germline V gives CDR1 MNHEY, CDR2 SMNVEV (reference sequence). This CDR3 region has 13 residues. Trimming pared 5 bases from V and 3 bases from J, leaving 10 bases between. The CDR3 nucleotides read TGTGCCAGCAGTCTTGGGGCCTACACTGAAGCTTTCTTT. Amino acids: CASSLGAYTEAFF.

The rearrangement links TRBV6-6 to TRBJ1-3, with D perhaps TRBD1 (6 bases). The CDR3 covers 13 residues. The germline V gene has CDR1 MNHNY and CDR2 SVGAGI (reference sequence). The ends were cut back, 5 bases at V and 4 bases at J, with 9 bases in the middle. This CDR3 is CASSTGTGNTIYF. CDR3 DNA sequence: TGTGCCAGCAGTACCGGGACAGGAAACACCATATATTTT.

This clone was found once. The rearrangement uses TRBV5-6 and TRBJ2-7; the match to TRBD2 covers 7 bases. The CDR3 is made up of 15 amino acids. Germline CDR1 reads SGHDT; CDR2 reads YYEEEE. The V and J ends lost 0 bases and 3 bases, in that order; junction bases with no gene match: 6. Here the CDR3 reads CASSLDGGSIYEQYF. The DNA of the CDR3 is TGTGCCAGCAGCTTGGACGGCGGGAGTATCTACGAGCAGTACTTC.

The CDR3 DNA follows: TGTGCCAGCAGTTTCCGGGGGGAGGGCACTGAAGCTTTCTTT. Protein sequence: CASSFRGEGTEAFF. The genes are TRBV28 and TRBJ1-1; tentative D call: TRBD1 (5 bases). Germline lookup yields CDR1 MDHEN and CDR2 SYDVKM. The CDR3 extends over 14 amino acids. Trimming took off 3 bases at V and 4 bases at J, with 12 bases between the two ends.

This sequence joins TRBV29-1 and TRBJ1-1; D is undetermined. This CDR3 spans 12 amino acids. Germline loops: CDR1 SQVTM, CDR2 ANQGSEA. V shed 7 bases and J shed 2 bases, with 11 bases lying between them. In DNA form, the CDR3 reads TGCAGCGGCACCAGGTTTAACACTGAAGCTTTCTTT. Translation gives CSGTRFNTEAFF. Supplemented by reference TRBV29-1 and TRBJ1-1, the full variable domain reads SAVISQKPSRDICQRGTSLTIQCQVDSQVTMMFWYRQQPGQSLTLIATANQGSEATYESGFVIDKFPISRPNLTFSTLTVSNMSPEDSSIYLCSGTRFNTEAFFGQGTRLTVV.

The CDR3 DNA sequence: TGTGCCAGCAGCCAAAACAGGGATTGGACAGATACGCAGTATTTT. This encodes CASSQNRDWTDTQYF. The rearrangement joins TRBV11-3 to TRBJ2-3; D possibly corresponds to TRBD1 (6 bases). Between the trimmed V and J ends, which lost 5 bases and 3 bases, there was a span of 15 bases. Germline CDR1 and CDR2: SGHNT and YENEEA. The CDR3 runs 15 residues.

The chain has TRBV27 and TRBJ2-7; possible D gene TRBD2, 5 bases. V was cut by 8 bases and J by 1 base, with 18 bases left in between. The CDR3 has 15 residues. From germline, CDR1 is MNHEY and CDR2 SMNVEV (reference sequence). The DNA of the CDR3 is TGTGCCAGCTCTCAAAAGAGGGTAGGATCCTACGAGCAGTACTTC. It specifies CASSQKRVGSYEQYF.

The rearrangement uses TRBV12-5 and TRBJ1-2; 7 bases fit TRBD1. The V segment lost 7 bases and the J segment 3 bases; nucleotides outside the gene matches: 5. The CDR3 has 13 amino acids. The germline gives CDR1 LGHNT, CDR2 FRNRAP. This chain's CDR3 is CASAQDRDYGYTF. The CDR3 region has the DNA TGTGCTAGTGCTCAAGACAGGGACTATGGCTACACCTTC.

The genes are TRBV7-9 and TRBJ1-4, with D maybe TRBD1 (5 bases). V gave up 1 base and J gave up 8 bases, with 17 bases separating them. The germline gives CDR1 SEHNR, CDR2 FQNEAQ (reference sequence). The CDR3 totals 16 residues. This chain's CDR3 is CASSLGGLVRTEKLFF. CDR3 DNA: TGTGCCAGCAGCTTAGGGGGACTCGTTCGGACCGAAAAACTGTTTTTT. The variable domain in full, with the rest retrieved from reference TRBV7-9 and TRBJ1-4, is DTGVSQNPRHKITKRGQNVTFRCDPISEHNRLYWYRQTLGQGPEFLTYFQNEAQLEKSRLLSDRFSAERPKGSFSTLEIQRTEQGDSAMYLCASSLGGLVRTEKLFFGSGTQLSVL.

This clone was observed a few times. V gene TRBV4-1 combines with J gene TRBJ1-1; 7 nucleotides align to TRBD1. V dropped 4 bases and J dropped 1; count of bases not matched to a gene: 15. CDR1 MGHRA and CDR2 YSYEKL come from the germline V gene. The CDR3 length is 18 residues. The CDR3 protein is CASSRKEGRGQRNTEAFF. CDR3 in DNA: TGCGCCAGCAGCCGGAAGGAGGGGCGGGGACAGAGGAACACTGAAGCTTTCTTT.

V and J are TRBV27 and TRBJ2-5; 14 bases fit TRBD2. Per germline, CDR1 MNHEY and CDR2 SMNVEV (reference sequence). The ends lost 5 bases at V and 3 bases at J; junction bases unmatched: 11. This CDR3 spans 18 amino acids. CDR3 DNA sequence: TGTGCCAGCAGTACCCGACTAGCGGGAGGGCCGGTAGAAGAGACCCAGTACTTC. Its translation is CASSTRLAGGPVEETQYF.

The chain is built from TRBV6-6 and TRBJ2-3; D is perhaps TRBD1 (6 bases). Per the germline V gene, CDR1 is MNHNY and CDR2 is SVGAGI (reference sequence). The CDR3 has 13 residues. Trimming removed 6 bases from V and 3 bases from J, with 10 bases in between. CDR3 amino acids: CASSAQGTDTQYF. CDR3 coding DNA: TGTGCCAGCAGCGCGCAGGGGACAGATACGCAGTATTTT.

The CDR3 DNA reads as TGTGCCTCTACCGGGGTCACAGATACGCAGTATTTT. As protein: CASTGVTDTQYF. The chain combines TRBV30 with TRBJ2-3, with a tentative D call TRBD2 (5 bases). V was cut by 7 bases and J by 2 bases, with 10 bases left in between. CDR1 GTSNPN and CDR2 SVGIG come from the germline V gene (reference sequence). The CDR3 is 12 amino acids.

The CDR3 is CARGGGGTDTQYF. The CDR3 DNA reads TGTGCCAGAGGCGGAGGGGGCACAGATACGCAGTATTTT. This chain connects TRBV2 to TRBJ2-3, with D possibly TRBD2 on 6 matching bases. The CDR3 is 13 residues long. The ends were cut back, 9 bases at V and 1 base at J, with 11 bases in the middle. Germline V gene data show CDR1 as SNHLY and CDR2 as FYNNEI.

J is TRBJ1-1 and V is TRBV4-2; D unclear. V lost 0 bases, J lost 0 bases, and 11 bases lay in between. The length of the CDR3 is 16 residues. The germline gives CDR1 LGHNA, CDR2 YNFKEQ. CDR3 bases: TGTGCCAGCAGCCAAGAACTATGGCGGATGAACACTGAAGCTTTCTTT. It translates to CASSQELWRMNTEAFF.

The CDR3: CASGWEGSTEAFF. The CDR3 DNA reads TGTGCCAGCGGGTGGGAGGGTTCCACTGAAGCTTTCTTT. The V gene is TRBV2, the J gene TRBJ1-1; no clear D gene. Germline lookup yields CDR1 SNHLY and CDR2 FYNNEI. CDR3 length: 13 amino acids. Trimming removed 8 bases from V and 4 bases from J, with 14 bases in between.